One TCR beta chain is described in this entry. These data are taken from a study of monozygotic twins with inflammatory bowel disease. The CDR3 length is 16 residues. Germline CDR1 is LGHNA and CDR2 is YNFKEQ. cDNA encoding TCRalpha and TCRbeta underwent two nested PCRs of roughly 17 and 9 cycles, each of which was followed by bead purification. TCRdb reprocessed the 5' RACE reads, with one entry per CDR3 protein and no DNA. Here the sample table reports hundreds of thousands of distinct CDR3 sequences. The source is a human donor with ulcerative colitis or Crohn's disease, or a healthy co-twin of an affected twin (not recorded which). The sample was blood. This rearrangement joins TRBV4-2 to TRBJ2-6; TCRdb designates TRBD2, a call that cannot be tested without DNA. CDR3 residues: CASSQVWRDWANVLTF.